Below are 17 T cell receptor beta chains sequenced from a single sample in a study of CD4 T cells in relation to SARS-CoV-2 and coronaviruses. Measured with immunoSEQ multiplex PCR; TCRdb has only the in-frame clones, and not every one. The data contain roughly 15,000 clones, around three quarters of them seen just once; the ten biggest clones take up approximately 11%. The unexposed donors gave CD4+ T cells in about 2011-2018, prior to COVID-19. Isolation of CD4+ T cells took place after around 11 days in culture. Antigens of these TCRs are unknown. Sequences were obtained from CD4+ T cells from PBMCs, cultured in vitro. The receptors here all came from a human donor in good health.

This clone was found a few times. V usage is TRBV9 and J usage is TRBJ1-3, with D unclear. The CDR3 is made up of 15 amino acids. CDR1 is SGDLS, CDR2 YYNGEE, per germline. The V end lost 4 bases, the J end lost 0 bases, and 11 bases lay between the germline ends. CDR3 DNA: TGTGCCAGCAGCCTGGACTTTTTCTCTGGAAACACCATATATTTT. It encodes CASSLDFFSGNTIYF.

This chain connects TRBV28 to TRBJ2-7, with 7 bases matching TRBD1. The V gene end was trimmed by 6 bases and the J gene end by 2 bases; junction bases not matched to a gene: 10. This CDR3 is 15 amino acids long. Germline loops: CDR1 MDHEN, CDR2 SYDVKM. The CDR3 spells CASSYLDRPTYEQYF. The CDR3 DNA is TGTGCCAGCAGCTATCTGGACAGGCCCACCTACGAGCAGTACTTC.

The chain recombines TRBV4-2 with TRBJ2-2, with D perhaps matching TRBD1 or TRBD2 (5 bases each). Germline lookup yields CDR1 LGHNA and CDR2 YNFKEQ. The CDR3 consists of 15 residues. Trimming shortened V by 0 bases and J by 6 bases, and 11 bases separated the two germline ends. Here the CDR3 DNA reads TGTGCCAGCAGCCAAGATATGGGGGTGGCCGGGGAGCTGTTTTTT. Translated: CASSQDMGVAGELFF.

This chain links TRBV6-5 with TRBJ2-1; TRBD2 agrees at 11 bases. This CDR3 region has 15 residues. Germline CDR1 and CDR2: MNHEY and SVGAGI. V shed 6 bases, J shed 8 bases, and the junction held 9 bases outside the gene matches. This CDR3 is CASSLLAGVEYEQFF. For the CDR3, the DNA is TGTGCCAGCAGCCTACTAGCGGGAGTCGAGTATGAGCAGTTCTTC.

V is TRBV30 and J is TRBJ1-2, with D possibly TRBD1 on 6 matching bases. The germline gives CDR1 GTSNPN, CDR2 SVGIG (reference sequence). Between the trimmed V and J ends, which lost 4 bases and 4 bases, there was a span of 16 bases. This CDR3 is built from 14 residues. In DNA, the CDR3 is TGTGCCTGGACTGATCAGGGGTGGGCCTATGGCTACACCTTC. Residues: CAWTDQGWAYGYTF.

This chain connects TRBV11-2 to TRBJ2-2; D is unclear. Germline V gene sequence: CDR1 SGHAT, CDR2 FQNNGV. This CDR3 is built from 15 residues. V lost 5 bases, J lost 6 bases, and 16 bases lay in between. The CDR3 DNA reads as TGTGCCAGCAGCCGGCTTTCAACGGCGGCCGGGGAGCTGTTTTTT. This translates into CASSRLSTAAGELFF.

The gene calls are TRBV6-5 and TRBJ2-7, with 11 bases identical to TRBD2. From germline, CDR1 is MNHEY and CDR2 SVGAGI. The CDR3 consists of 15 residues. J gave up 4 bases and V 2 bases, and 4 bases lay outside the gene matches. CDR3 protein: CASSYPLAGVYEQYF. In DNA form, the CDR3 reads TGTGCCAGCAGTTACCCACTAGCGGGAGTTTACGAGCAGTACTTC.

The rearrangement links TRBV12-3 or TRBV12-4 to TRBJ1-2; TRBD1 is a possible D gene (5 bases). Deletions cut 3 bases from V and 6 bases from J, with 11 bases between. This CDR3 is 13 amino acids long. CDR3 DNA: TGTGCCAGCAGTTTTGTCAGGGAGGATGGCTACACCTTC. It codes for CASSFVREDGYTF.

J is TRBJ2-7 and V is TRBV5-5; D is unclear. CDR3 length equals 15 residues. Germline V gene lookup returns CDR1 SGHKS and CDR2 YYEKEE (reference sequence). V was cut by 0 bases and J by 2 bases, with 12 bases left in between. CDR3 in amino acids: CASSLEVEVTYEQYF. Written as DNA, the CDR3 is TGTGCCAGCAGCTTGGAGGTCGAAGTCACCTACGAGCAGTACTTC. Using reference TRBV5-5 and TRBJ2-7 for the parts outside the CDR3, the full variable domain is DAGVTQSPTHLIKTRGQQVTLRCSPISGHKSVSWYQQVLGQGPQFIFQYYEKEERGRGNFPDRFSARQFPNYSSELNVNALLLGDSALYLCASSLEVEVTYEQYFGPGTRLTVT.

The CDR3 DNA reads as TGCGCCAGCAGCGTTTTGGGGGCCGGTGAGACCCAGTACTTC. Its translation is CASSVLGAGETQYF. The chain recombines TRBV5-1 with TRBJ2-5; possible D gene TRBD1, 6 bases. The CDR3 contains 14 residues. The ends were cut back, 4 bases at V and 5 bases at J, with 15 bases in the middle. Germline CDR1 and CDR2: SGHRS and YFSETQ.

This clone came up a few times. The chain employs TRBV5-1 and TRBJ2-5; 8 nucleotides align to TRBD2. The V gene end was trimmed by 1 base and the J gene end by 4 bases; junction bases not matched to a gene: 6. Germline values: CDR1 SGHRS, CDR2 YFSETQ. The CDR3 consists of 15 residues. The CDR3 DNA reads TGCGCCAGCAGCTTGAACGGGGGGGCGTCAGAGACCCAGTACTTC. Translation: CASSLNGGASETQYF.

The genes are TRBV4-2 and TRBJ1-3; D is ambiguous. The germline gives CDR1 LGHNA, CDR2 YNFKEQ. V shed 5 bases and J shed 0 bases, with 2 bases lying between them. The CDR3 contains 12 residues. The CDR3 sequence is CASSFSGNTIYF. The CDR3 nucleotides are TGTGCCAGCAGCTTCTCTGGAAACACCATATATTTT.

The chain carries TRBV10-1 and TRBJ2-7; 7 bases are a match to TRBD2. The CDR3 consists of 13 residues. Trimming removed 6 bases from V and 5 bases from J; junction bases left unmatched: 7. Germline loops: CDR1 WNHNN, CDR2 SYGVQD (reference sequence). The CDR3 coding sequence is TGCGCCAGCAGCCTCAGGGAGGGCAACGAGCAGTACTTC. It codes for CASSLREGNEQYF.

The CDR3 DNA is TGTGCCAGCAGCTCGGACAGGAACTATGGCTACACCTTC. This gives the protein CASSSDRNYGYTF. The chain joins TRBV11-2 to TRBJ1-2, with TRBD1 matching over 7 bases. There are 13 residues in the CDR3. CDR1 and CDR2 from the germline V gene are SGHAT and FQNNGV. Trimming took 4 bases from V and 2 from J; bases not matched to a gene: 1.

The J gene is TRBJ1-1, the V gene TRBV7-3, with D unresolved. Trimming cost V 5 bases and J 1 base, with 8 bases left between them. The V gene's germline CDR1 is SGHTA and CDR2 FQGTGA. The CDR3 has 13 residues. The CDR3 coding sequence is TGTGCCAGCAGCCCCGGGCCGAACACTGAAGCTTTCTTT. This codes for CASSPGPNTEAFF.

This clone appeared a single time. The V call is TRBV4-1, the J call TRBJ1-6, with D possibly matching TRBD1 (5 bases). Trimming shortened V by 2 bases and J by 9 bases, and 11 bases separated the two germline ends. The CDR3 is made up of 14 amino acids. Germline CDR1 reads MGHRA; CDR2 reads YSYEKL. As DNA, the CDR3 is TGCGCCAGCAGCCAACTGGCCAGGGTTTCACCCCTCCACTTT. Its protein is CASSQLARVSPLHF.

V and J are TRBV7-9 and TRBJ2-1; D gene ambiguous. Germline values: CDR1 SEHNR, CDR2 FQNEAQ (reference sequence). V shed 6 bases and J shed 3 bases, with 6 bases lying between them. CDR3 length equals 12 residues. The CDR3, as DNA: TGTGCCAGCAGTTTGGACTACAATGAGCAGTTCTTC. Protein: CASSLDYNEQFF.